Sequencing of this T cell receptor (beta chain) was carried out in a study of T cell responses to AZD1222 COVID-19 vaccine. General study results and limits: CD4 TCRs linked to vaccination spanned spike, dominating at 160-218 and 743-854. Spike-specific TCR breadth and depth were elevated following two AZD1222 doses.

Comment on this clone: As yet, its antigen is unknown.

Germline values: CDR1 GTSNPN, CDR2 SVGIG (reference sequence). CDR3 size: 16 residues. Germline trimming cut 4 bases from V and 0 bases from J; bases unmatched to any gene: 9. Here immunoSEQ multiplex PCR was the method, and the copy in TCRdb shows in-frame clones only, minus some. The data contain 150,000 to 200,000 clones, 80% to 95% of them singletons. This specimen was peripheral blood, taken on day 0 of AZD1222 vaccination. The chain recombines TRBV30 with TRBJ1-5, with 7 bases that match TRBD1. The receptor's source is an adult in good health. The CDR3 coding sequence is TGTGCCTGGATCGGGACAGAGGACTTTAGCAATCAGCCCCAGCATTTT. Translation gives CAWIGTEDFSNQPQHF.